This T cell receptor (beta chain) was sequenced for a study of T cell responses to AZD1222 COVID-19 vaccine. About the research overall: Analyses pooled second doses at about 4 or about 12 weeks. The study, taken as a whole, reports: White British ancestry dominated among donors, who included more females, and clonal diversity was possibly underestimated. Regions left unmutated in variants are reportedly the target of nearly half of spike-specific TCRs.

Trimming shortened V by 5 bases and J by 0 bases, and 3 bases separated the two germline ends. CDR1 is SGHTA and CDR2 is FQGTGA in the germline V gene. The CDR3 is 12 amino acids. Regarding this clone: What it binds is not known.

The method was immunoSEQ multiplex PCR; TCRdb's version includes in-frame clones alone and lacks a portion of them. The repertoire holds approximately 150,000 clones, 93% seen once, with around 5.9% in the top ten. The rearrangement uses TRBV7-3 and TRBJ2-3; D remains unclear. The sequenced sample was peripheral blood, obtained on day 0 of AZD1222 vaccination. This sequence originates from an adult in good health. The chain's CDR3 is CASSPSTDTQYF. CDR3 bases: TGTGCCAGCAGCCCTAGCACAGATACGCAGTATTTT.